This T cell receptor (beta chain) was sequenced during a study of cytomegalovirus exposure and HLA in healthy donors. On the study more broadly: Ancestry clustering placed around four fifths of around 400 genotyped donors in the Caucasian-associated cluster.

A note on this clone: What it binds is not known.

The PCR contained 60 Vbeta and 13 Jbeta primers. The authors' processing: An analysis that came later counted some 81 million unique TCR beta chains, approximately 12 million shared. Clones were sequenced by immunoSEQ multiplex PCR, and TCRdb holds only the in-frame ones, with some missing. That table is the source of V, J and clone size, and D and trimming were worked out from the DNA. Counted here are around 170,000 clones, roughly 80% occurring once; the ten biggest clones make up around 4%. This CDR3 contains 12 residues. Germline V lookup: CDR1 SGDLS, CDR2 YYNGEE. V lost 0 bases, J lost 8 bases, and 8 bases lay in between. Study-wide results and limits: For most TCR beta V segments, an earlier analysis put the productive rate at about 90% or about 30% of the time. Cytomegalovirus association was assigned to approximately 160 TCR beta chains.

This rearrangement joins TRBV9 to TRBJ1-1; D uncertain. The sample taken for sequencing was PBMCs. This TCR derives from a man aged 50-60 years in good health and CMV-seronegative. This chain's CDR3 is CASSVGQAEAFF. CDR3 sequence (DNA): TGTGCCAGCAGCGTAGGCCAGGCAGAAGCTTTCTTT.